The clone carrying this T cell receptor (beta chain) was observed at least ten times. This sample was included in a study of low-dose radiotherapy and immunotherapy resistance in tumors. Study details: In Cohort 2, 1 Gy per fraction was delivered every two weeks, for a total of 13 Gy over 26 weeks. Daily intake of oral aspirin 300 mg by patients lasted four cycles and began on cycle 1 day 1.

Specified time point: before trial treatment. Eligible patients had advanced solid tumors lacking tumor-infiltrating lymphocytes. PCR amplification of the TCRs was performed with Phusion for 20 to 25 PCR cycles, and it relied on a constant-region primer together with a V-primer adapter. TCRdb ran MiXCR on the reads and lists one entry per CDR3 protein. The table records about 46,000 distinct CDR3 sequences, 12% of them present only once. Germline V gene sequence: CDR1 SEHNR, CDR2 FQNEAQ (reference sequence). The CDR3 runs 15 residues. V was shortened by 1 base and J by 4 bases, with 11 bases between the two germline ends.

The source material was PBMCs, sampled before treatment. The chain recombines TRBV7-9 with TRBJ2-1; no clear D gene. The sequence derives from a female donor with ovarian cancer. The CDR3 DNA reads TGTGCCAGCAGCTTAGGGCTAGACCAATACAATGAGCAGTTCTTC. Translated, it gives CASSLGLDQYNEQFF.